The rows below give T cell receptor beta chains drawn from one sample of a study of patients and donors after allogeneic stem cell transplantation. TCRdb used MiXCR to reprocess the RT-PCR reads, holding one entry per CDR3 protein. The data contain over 150,000 distinct CDR3 sequences, 25% to 35% of them singletons. Sequenced input: blood, either unsorted or a sorted T cell fraction (not recorded which). The source of these receptors is a human donor who was either an allogeneic HSCT recipient or a stem cell or donor lymphocyte infusion donor (not recorded which). It is not recorded whose cells these are; they may come from a transplant donor. Both conserved end residues are part of each CDR3. A D gene is named only where the DNA matches it firmly. The size of a clone is reported for some rows only, either as once, few or many, or as a class for expanded clones.

15 - few TRBJ1-5 TRBV2 TGTGCCAGCAGGCCTAAGGGGGGGCCCTATCAGCCCCAGCATTTT CASRPKGGPYQPQHF
14 TRBD1 many TRBJ1-5 TRBV4-3 TGCGCCAGCAGCCAGACGGACAGGGCTCAGCCCCAGCATTTT CASSQTDRAQPQHF
15 TRBD1 few TRBJ2-1 TRBV6-5 TGTGCCAGCAGCAGCCCAGGGGGCAGTAGCAATGAGCAGTTCTTC CASSSPGGSSNEQFF
11 - - TRBJ2-1 TRBV15 TGTGCCACCAGAGGCTTCAATGAGCAGTTCTTC CATRGFNEQFF
14 - few TRBJ2-2 TRBV29-1 TGCAGCGTTGAAGGGCCTGGAAACACCGGGGAGCTGTTTTTT CSVEGPGNTGELFF
14 - few TRBJ1-1 TRBV3-1 TGTGCCAGCAGCCAGTGGGATATGAACACTGAAGCTTTCTTT CASSQWDMNTEAFF
16 - - TRBJ1-1 TRBV12-3/TRBV12-4 TGTGCCAGCCCAAGGACTCCTGACGACCTGAACACTGAAGCTTTCTTT CASPRTPDDLNTEAFF
16 TRBD1 - TRBJ2-1 TRBV28 TGTGCCAGCAGTGCCCTCCCGGGACAGGGCACCAATGAGCAGTTCTTC CASSALPGQGTNEQFF
16 TRBD2 - TRBJ2-5 TRBV24-1 TGTGCCACCAGTGATGAGGGACTAGCGGGAGAAGAGACCCAGTACTTC CATSDEGLAGEETQYF
14 - many TRBJ1-2 TRBV5-5 TGTGCCAGCAGCTTGGACAGGAGTATAAATGGCTACACCTTC CASSLDRSINGYTF
14 TRBD2 - TRBJ2-3 TRBV20-1 TGCAGTGCTAGTCCGGGACTAGATCCAGATACGCAGTATTTT CSASPGLDPDTQYF
14 - few TRBJ1-2 TRBV20-1 TGCAGTGCTAGTAAGGCCTCCGACTACTATGGCTACACCTTC CSASKASDYYGYTF
13 TRBD1 few TRBJ1-2 TRBV29-1 TGCAGCGTACAGGGGCCACCTAACTATGGCTACACCTTC CSVQGPPNYGYTF
16 - few TRBJ2-3 TRBV10-3 TGTGCCATCAGTGAGCCTGGCGGACCACGCACAGATACGCAGTATTTT CAISEPGGPRTDTQYF
15 - few TRBJ2-5 TRBV6-5 TGTGCCAGCAGTGGGCCCCGACTAGGGCAAGAGACCCAGTACTTC CASSGPRLGQETQYF